This TCR beta chain was found in a study of tissue T cells after allogeneic stem cell transplantation. For the study at large: Steroid-refractory graft-versus-host disease after allogeneic hematopoietic cell transplant qualified adults for prospective research-autopsy enrollment.

TCRdb's table, derived via immunoSEQ multiplex PCR, lists solely in-frame clones and lacks some. Here the sample spans roughly 42,000 clones, roughly 92% being singletons. Study conclusions and caveats: Which tissue TCRs were alloreactive or antigen-specific was not determined. Some clones might be persisting host cells.

The CDR3 contains 13 residues. The V end was cut by 5 bases, the J end by 3 bases, with 7 bases between. Germline V CDR1 and CDR2: MDHEN, SYDVKM. This clone was counted only a few times. The target antigen is unknown. Other nucleotide sequences in the sample specify the same CDR3. The input for sequencing was blood, taken before transplantation. V and J are TRBV28 and TRBJ1-4; D might be TRBD1 (5 bases). The receptor was derived from a woman aged 35 to 70 who later had graft-versus-host disease after an allogeneic stem cell transplant. The CDR3: CASSGTPNEKLFF. The CDR3 DNA is TGTGCCAGCAGTGGGACCCCTAATGAAAAACTGTTTTTT.